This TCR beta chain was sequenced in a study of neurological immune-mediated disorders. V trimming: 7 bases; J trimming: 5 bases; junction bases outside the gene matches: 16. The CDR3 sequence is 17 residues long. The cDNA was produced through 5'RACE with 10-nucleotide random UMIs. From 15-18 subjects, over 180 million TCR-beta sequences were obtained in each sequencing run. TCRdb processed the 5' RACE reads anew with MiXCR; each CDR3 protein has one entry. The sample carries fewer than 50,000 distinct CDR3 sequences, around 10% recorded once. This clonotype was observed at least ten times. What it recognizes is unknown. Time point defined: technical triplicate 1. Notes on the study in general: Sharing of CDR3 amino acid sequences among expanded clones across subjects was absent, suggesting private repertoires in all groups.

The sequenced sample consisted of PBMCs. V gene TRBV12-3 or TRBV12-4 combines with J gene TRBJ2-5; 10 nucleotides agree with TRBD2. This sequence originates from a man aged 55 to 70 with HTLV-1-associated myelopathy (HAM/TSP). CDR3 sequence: CASTQRTSGRGEETQYF. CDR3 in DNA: TGTGCCAGCACTCAAAGGACTAGCGGAAGGGGCGAGGAGACCCAGTACTTC.